The 28 T cell receptor beta chains listed next were all sequenced from one sample in a study of post-analysis software for immune sequencing data. Unique-molecular-identifier-tagged TCR beta cDNA libraries were used. TCRdb fed the PCR reads into MiXCR, producing one record per CDR3 protein. The data hold approximately 460,000 distinct CDR3 sequences, with approximately 45% observed a single time. Their antigens remain unidentified. General study results and limits: Elevated frequency relative to controls characterized several TRBV segments in patients, TRBV5-6, TRBV5-1 and TRBV20-1 among them.

Material for sequencing was blood. The receptors come from a girl aged 10 to 17 with multiple sclerosis.

The rearrangement joins TRBV5-1 to TRBJ2-5; 7 nucleotides agree with TRBD2. Germline trimming cut 4 bases from V and 2 bases from J; bases unmatched to any gene: 8. The CDR3 consists of 15 residues. The germline CDR1 and CDR2 sequences are SGHRS and YFSETQ. The CDR3 sequence is CASSLRLAPQETQYF. CDR3 nucleotides: TGCGCCAGCAGCCTCCGACTAGCCCCACAAGAGACCCAGTACTTC.

This clonotype appeared a few times. The chain combines TRBV9 with TRBJ2-3; D may be TRBD1 (5 bases). The length of the CDR3 is 17 residues. The ends were cut back, 0 bases at V and 2 bases at J, with 16 bases in the middle. The germline CDR1 and CDR2 sequences are SGDLS and YYNGEE. CDR3 coding DNA: TGTGCCAGCAGCGTAGGGTCTGGGGCACCCTACACAGATACGCAGTATTTT. Protein sequence: CASSVGSGAPYTDTQYF.

Only a few counts were recorded for this clonotype. CDR3 sequence: CASSLMGLAGVNEQFF. CDR3 nucleotides: TGTGCCAGCAGCTTAATGGGGCTAGCGGGAGTGAATGAGCAGTTCTTC. The chain combines TRBV7-3 with TRBJ2-1; 10 bases map to TRBD2. The trim removed 1 base at V and 7 bases at J, leaving 7 bases unmatched. The CDR3 is 16 amino acids. Per the germline V gene, CDR1 is SGHTA and CDR2 is FQGTGA.

To note about this clonotype: A read error may be the cause here, since a much bigger clone is one base away. The V and J genes are TRBV4-1 and TRBJ2-7, with D possibly matching TRBD2 (6 bases). The CDR3 contains 14 residues. Germline loops: CDR1 MGHRA, CDR2 YSYEKL. The ends were cut back, 0 bases at V and 5 bases at J, with 11 bases in the middle. The DNA for the CDR3 is TGCGCCAGCAGCCAAGACGGGGGTAGGGACGAGCAGTACTTC. It codes for CASSQDGGRDEQYF.

This clonotype has only a few counts. J is TRBJ1-2 and V is TRBV5-1, with D unresolved. Trimming cost V 0 bases and J 6 bases, with 21 bases left between them. Germline V gene sequence: CDR1 SGHRS, CDR2 YFSETQ. This CDR3 has 17 amino acids. The CDR3 protein is CASSLAIYSTGRDGYTF. As DNA, the CDR3 is TGCGCCAGCAGCTTGGCCATATATTCGACGGGGAGGGATGGCTACACCTTC.

The CDR3 sequence is CSVLRETSTDTQYF. The CDR3 region has the DNA TGCAGCGTTCTCAGGGAAACTAGCACAGATACGCAGTATTTT. The rearrangement links TRBV29-1 to TRBJ2-3; the D gene is possibly TRBD1 (5 bases). Trimming removed 5 bases from V and 0 bases from J, with 12 bases in between. In germline, CDR1 is SQVTM, CDR2 ANQGSEA. This CDR3 is 14 amino acids long.

The chain is built from TRBV10-3 and TRBJ2-7; 12 bases are shared with TRBD2. CDR1 is ENHRY, CDR2 SYGVKD, per germline. CDR3 size: 14 residues. After removal of 6 bases from V and 3 bases from J, the junction contained 3 bases not matched to a gene. In DNA, the CDR3 is TGTGCCATCAGGGAGACTAGCGGGGGCTACGAGCAGTACTTC. Translation gives CAIRETSGGYEQYF.

The chain recombines TRBV29-1 with TRBJ2-4; D is uncertain. Per the germline V gene, CDR1 is SQVTM and CDR2 is ANQGSEA. The CDR3 spans 13 residues. Trimming cost V 6 bases and J 0 bases, with 9 bases left between them. The chain's CDR3 is CSVMGLAKNIQYF. CDR3 sequence (DNA): TGCAGCGTCATGGGGTTAGCCAAAAACATTCAGTACTTC.

The V call is TRBV28, the J call TRBJ2-7; D is undetermined. The CDR3 consists of 12 residues. Germline loops: CDR1 MDHEN, CDR2 SYDVKM. The ends were cut back, 4 bases at V and 6 bases at J, with 10 bases in the middle. The CDR3 loop reads CASSYIRAEQYF. The CDR3 bases are TGTGCCAGCAGTTATATCCGGGCCGAGCAGTACTTC.

V is TRBV12-3 or TRBV12-4 and J is TRBJ1-2; 7 bases are shared with TRBD1. CDR3 length: 17 residues. V lost 3 bases and J lost 3; bases outside the gene matches: 13. CDR3 residues: CASSFAGGGNRDYGYTF. DNA of the CDR3: TGTGCCAGCAGTTTTGCAGGGGGGGGCAATCGGGACTATGGCTACACCTTC.

The chain has TRBV20-1 and TRBJ2-1, with D perhaps matching TRBD1 (5 bases). V lost 6 bases and J lost 2, with 11 bases in between. Germline loops: CDR1 DFQATT, CDR2 SNEGSKA (reference sequence). The CDR3 runs 13 residues. This CDR3 reads CSAHRITYNEQFF. The CDR3 DNA is TGCAGTGCGCACAGGATTACCTACAATGAGCAGTTCTTC.

This chain connects TRBV5-1 to TRBJ2-7; tentative D call: TRBD1 (7 bases). V lost 7 bases and J lost 4, with 12 bases in between. Germline V gives CDR1 SGHRS, CDR2 YFSETQ. The CDR3 is made up of 12 amino acids. CDR3 region: CASSGGQYEQYF. Here the CDR3 DNA reads TGCGCCAGCTCCGGGGGACAGTACGAGCAGTACTTC.

J is TRBJ1-2 and V is TRBV4-1, with no clear D. CDR3 size: 15 residues. Per germline, CDR1 MGHRA and CDR2 YSYEKL. V lost 10 bases to trimming and J lost 0 bases, with 18 bases between them. CDR3 sequence (DNA): TGCGCCACCGGGCACCGAGGATACACTAACTATGGCTACACCTTC. It translates to CATGHRGYTNYGYTF.

The rearrangement joins TRBV4-3 to TRBJ2-1; D gene ambiguous. V lost 2 bases, J lost 8 bases, and 10 bases lay in between. Germline loops: CDR1 LGHNA, CDR2 YSLEER. The CDR3 consists of 13 residues. The CDR3 reads CASSQSPRDEQFF. The CDR3 coding sequence is TGCGCCAGCAGCCAATCCCCTCGAGATGAGCAGTTCTTC.

The J gene is TRBJ1-6, the V gene TRBV20-1; D gene unclear. The CDR3 consists of 14 residues. Trimming left V 1 base short and J 7 bases short, with 11 bases between. The germline gives CDR1 DFQATT, CDR2 SNEGSKA (reference sequence). CDR3 residues: CSARGEGGNSPLHF. DNA for the CDR3: TGCAGTGCTAGAGGGGAGGGAGGAAATTCACCCCTCCACTTT.

This clonotype was picked up a small number of times. The J gene is TRBJ2-7, the V gene TRBV7-2, with TRBD2 matching 9 bases. From germline, CDR1 is SGHTA and CDR2 FQGNSA. This CDR3 is 15 amino acids long. V trimming: 3 bases; J trimming: 2 bases; junction bases outside the gene matches: 5. The CDR3 sequence is CASSFSSGATYEQYF. In DNA form, the CDR3 reads TGTGCCAGCAGCTTTTCTAGCGGGGCGACCTACGAGCAGTACTTC. Full variable domain (missing parts from reference TRBV7-2 and TRBJ2-7): GAGVSQSPSNKVTEKGKDVELRCDPISGHTALYWYRQSLGQGLEFLIYFQGNSAPDKSGLPSDRFSAERTGGSVSTLTIQRTQQEDSAVYLCASSFSSGATYEQYFGPGTRLTVT.

This chain connects TRBV28 to TRBJ2-3; D not certain. The CDR3 length is 16 residues. The ends were cut back, 2 bases at V and 2 bases at J, with 14 bases in the middle. Looked up from germline, CDR1 is MDHEN and CDR2 is SYDVKM. The CDR3 coding sequence is TGTGCCAGCAGTTTACTCGGTCGGGCAGTCACAGATACGCAGTATTTT. This gives the protein CASSLLGRAVTDTQYF.

The V and J genes are TRBV19 and TRBJ2-5; 11 nucleotides agree with TRBD1. CDR3 length equals 18 residues. Germline-derived CDR1 and CDR2 are LNHDA and SQIVND (reference sequence). The ends lost 4 bases at V and 2 bases at J; junction bases unmatched: 12. The CDR3 DNA follows: TGTGCCAGTAGTAGACGATTGGACAGGGGGCTCGAGCAAGAGACCCAGTACTTC. Amino acids: CASSRRLDRGLEQETQYF.

This clonotype has only a few counts. This chain joins TRBV5-6 and TRBJ2-7; perhaps TRBD2 as D (6 bases). The J call may be faulty, since TRBJ2-5 better matches the DNA end. Germline V gene lookup returns CDR1 SGHDT and CDR2 YYEEEE. The CDR3 sequence is 13 residues long. The CDR3 region is CASSLDRGKTQYF. The CDR3 bases are TGTGCCAGCAGCTTGGATCGGGGGAAGACCCAGTACTTC.

J is TRBJ1-1 and V is TRBV4-3; 7 nucleotides align to TRBD1. The CDR3 loop spans 16 amino acids. The germline gives CDR1 LGHNA, CDR2 YSLEER. J was trimmed by 4 bases and V by 1 base; bases with no gene match: 9. The CDR3 nucleotides are TGCGCCAGCAGCCAAGCAACACAGGGGTTAGGCACTGAAGCTTTCTTT. It codes for CASSQATQGLGTEAFF.

This chain links TRBV5-1 with TRBJ2-7; D is unresolved. CDR1 is SGHRS, CDR2 YFSETQ, per germline. This CDR3 comprises 16 residues. Trimming pared 0 bases from V and 1 base from J, leaving 14 bases between. CDR3 DNA: TGCGCCAGCAGCTTGGGGGTCGCTGAGATATCCTACGAGCAGTACTTC. Translating it yields CASSLGVAEISYEQYF.

This clonotype was found a few times. The V and J genes are TRBV7-2 and TRBJ1-2; 9 bases fit TRBD1. The CDR3 consists of 15 residues. Germline V gene lookup returns CDR1 SGHTA and CDR2 FQGNSA. The V gene end was trimmed by 4 bases and the J gene end by 5 bases; junction bases not matched to a gene: 8. CDR3 in DNA: TGTGCCAGCAGCTACCGGGACAGGGACCTGTATGGCTACACCTTC. Protein sequence: CASSYRDRDLYGYTF.

V and J are TRBV20-1 and TRBJ2-3; 8 bases match TRBD2. The CDR3 extends over 16 amino acids. In germline, CDR1 is DFQATT, CDR2 SNEGSKA (reference sequence). The ends lost 2 bases at V and 2 bases at J; junction bases unmatched: 9. For the CDR3, the DNA is TGCAGTGCTAGAAGCCAAATAGCGGGACTCACAGATACGCAGTATTTT. Amino acids: CSARSQIAGLTDTQYF.

This clonotype was recorded a few times. The rearrangement uses TRBV7-6 and TRBJ2-7; D is possibly TRBD1 or TRBD2 (5 bases each). The CDR3 totals 13 residues. CDR1 is SGHVS and CDR2 is FNYEAQ in the germline V gene. Trimming removed 5 bases from V and 3 bases from J, with 11 bases in between. This CDR3 is CASSPGAGYEQYF. The CDR3 DNA reads TGTGCCAGCAGCCCCGGGGCAGGCTACGAGCAGTACTTC.

This sequence joins TRBV5-1 and TRBJ2-1; D remains ambiguous. The CDR3 is 13 amino acids. The ends were cut back, 0 bases at V and 7 bases at J, with 8 bases in the middle. CDR1 SGHRS and CDR2 YFSETQ come from the germline V gene. For the CDR3, the DNA is TGCGCCAGCAGCTTGGAAAACGGGAATGAGCAGTTCTTC. It yields the protein CASSLENGNEQFF. The variable domain in full, with the rest retrieved from reference TRBV5-1 and TRBJ2-1, is KAGVTQTPRYLIKTRGQQVTLSCSPISGHRSVSWYQQTPGQGLQFLFEYFSETQRNKGNFPGRFSGRQFSNSRSEMNVSTLELGDSALYLCASSLENGNEQFFGPGTRLTVL.

The V call is TRBV5-1, the J call TRBJ2-7; TRBD2 matches at 10 bases. The CDR3 length is 15 residues. V lost 4 bases and J lost 1; bases outside the gene matches: 5. The germline gives CDR1 SGHRS, CDR2 YFSETQ. The CDR3 DNA is TGCGCCAGCAGCCCTAGCGGGAGCAGGTCCTACGAGCAGTACTTC. Translated: CASSPSGSRSYEQYF.

As for this clonotype: The junction does not match germline at one end; this may be a read error. V gene TRBV29-1 combines with J gene TRBJ1-1; perhaps TRBD1 as D (6 bases). The CDR3 is 10 residues long. Germline V lookup: CDR1 SQVTM, CDR2 ANQGSEA. The CDR3 sequence is CSVEGQLAFF. Written as DNA, the CDR3 is TGCAGCGTCGAAGGACAGCTGGCTTTCTTT.

V usage is TRBV28 and J usage is TRBJ1-5, with D tentatively TRBD1 (6 bases). Germline V lookup: CDR1 MDHEN, CDR2 SYDVKM. This CDR3 is built from 16 residues. Between the trimmed V and J ends, which lost 6 bases and 2 bases, there was a span of 17 bases. CDR3 nucleotide sequence: TGTGCCAGCAGAAGTCAGGGGAGGGTCGGCAATCAGCCCCAGCATTTT. It specifies CASRSQGRVGNQPQHF.